Listed here is a single T cell receptor beta chain. As handled by the study authors: Nucleated cell number was recorded as an estimate derived from reference gene primer amplification. Generated by immunoSEQ multiplex PCR, the TCRdb table keeps only in-frame clones and is missing some. That table is the source of V, J and clone size, and D and trimming were worked out from the DNA. The data contain about 120,000 clones, nearly 70% of them seen just once; the ten biggest clones take up 1.5% to 2%. The data stem from a study of blood T cell repertoires in COVID-19. Overall study context: Both acute and convalescent COVID-19 samples were obtained from the United States, Italy and Spain. T cells, B-cell-depleted T cells, or PBMCs supplied cDNA or gDNA.

Germline loops: CDR1 MNHEY, CDR2 SVGAGI. The CDR3 is 12 amino acids. Trimming stripped 8 bases from V and 2 bases from J, with 10 bases between. The sequence was obtained from a woman in her seventies with acute or convalescent COVID-19. Sample: peripheral blood. The rearrangement links TRBV6-5 to TRBJ2-7; D unclear. CDR3: CASGATAYEQYF. For the CDR3, the DNA is TGTGCCAGCGGAGCGACCGCCTACGAGCAGTACTTC.